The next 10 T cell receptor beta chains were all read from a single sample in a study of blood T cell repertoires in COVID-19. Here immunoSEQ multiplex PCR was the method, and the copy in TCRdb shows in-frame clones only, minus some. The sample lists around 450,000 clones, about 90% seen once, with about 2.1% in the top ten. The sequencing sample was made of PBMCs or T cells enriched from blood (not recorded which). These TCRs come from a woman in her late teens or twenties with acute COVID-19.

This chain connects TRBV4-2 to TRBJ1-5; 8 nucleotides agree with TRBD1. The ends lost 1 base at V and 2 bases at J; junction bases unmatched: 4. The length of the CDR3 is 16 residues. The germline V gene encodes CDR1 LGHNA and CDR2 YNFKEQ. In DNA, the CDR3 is TGTGCCAGCAGCCAAGTCATGGGACAGGGCAATCAGCCCCAGCATTTT. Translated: CASSQVMGQGNQPQHF.

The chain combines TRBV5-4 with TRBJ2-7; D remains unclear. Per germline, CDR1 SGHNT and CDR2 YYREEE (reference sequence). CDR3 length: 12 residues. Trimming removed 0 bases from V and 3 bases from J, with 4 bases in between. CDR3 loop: CASSLERYEQYF. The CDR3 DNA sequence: TGTGCCAGCAGCTTGGAGCGCTACGAGCAGTACTTC. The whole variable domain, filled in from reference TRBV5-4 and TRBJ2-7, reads ETGVTQSPTHLIKTRGQQVTLRCSSQSGHNTVSWYQQALGQGPQFIFQYYREEENGRGNFPPRFSGLQFPNYSSELNVNALELDDSALYLCASSLERYEQYFGPGTRLTVT.

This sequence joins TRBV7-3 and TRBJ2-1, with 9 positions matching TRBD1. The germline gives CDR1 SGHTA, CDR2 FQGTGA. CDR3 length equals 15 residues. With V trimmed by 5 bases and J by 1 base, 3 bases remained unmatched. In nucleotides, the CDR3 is TGTGCCAGCAGCCCCGACAGGGGGTCCTACAATGAGCAGTTCTTC. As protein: CASSPDRGSYNEQFF.

The CDR3 sequence: CASSLVWEARTLDTEAFF. As DNA, the CDR3 is TGTGCCAGCAGCTTAGTTTGGGAGGCCAGAACCTTAGACACTGAAGCTTTCTTT. The rearrangement uses TRBV7-9 and TRBJ1-1; D unclear. The germline V gene has CDR1 SEHNR and CDR2 FQNEAQ (reference sequence). The CDR3 runs 18 residues. V was shortened by 1 base and J by 3 bases, with 21 bases between the two germline ends.

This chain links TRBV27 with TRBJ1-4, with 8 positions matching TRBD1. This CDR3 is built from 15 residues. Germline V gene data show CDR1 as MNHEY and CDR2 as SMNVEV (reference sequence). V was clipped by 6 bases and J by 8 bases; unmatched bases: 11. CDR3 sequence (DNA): TGTGCCAGCAGCCCAGACAGGGGTTATAACGAAAAACTGTTTTTT. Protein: CASSPDRGYNEKLFF.

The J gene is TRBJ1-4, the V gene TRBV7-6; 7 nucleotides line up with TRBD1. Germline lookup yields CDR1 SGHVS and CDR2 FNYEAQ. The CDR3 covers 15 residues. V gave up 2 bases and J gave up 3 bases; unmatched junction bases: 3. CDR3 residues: CASSLLQGSNEKLFF. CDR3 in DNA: TGTGCCAGCAGCTTACTACAGGGGTCTAATGAAAAACTGTTTTTT. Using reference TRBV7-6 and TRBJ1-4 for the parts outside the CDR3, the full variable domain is GAGVSQSPRYKVTKRGQDVALRCDPISGHVSLYWYRQALGQGPEFLTYFNYEAQQDKSGLPNDRFSAERPEGSISTLTIQRTEQRDSAMYRCASSLLQGSNEKLFFGSGTQLSVL.

Here the CDR3 reads CASSRQTGLANEKLFF. CDR3 coding DNA: TGTGCCAGCAGTCGACAGACAGGGTTGGCTAATGAAAAACTGTTTTTT. The chain combines TRBV6-6 with TRBJ1-4; TRBD1 aligns across 7 bases. The CDR3 length is 16 residues. The V gene end was trimmed by 5 bases and the J gene end by 3 bases; junction bases not matched to a gene: 9. Germline lookup yields CDR1 MNHNY and CDR2 SVGAGI (reference sequence).

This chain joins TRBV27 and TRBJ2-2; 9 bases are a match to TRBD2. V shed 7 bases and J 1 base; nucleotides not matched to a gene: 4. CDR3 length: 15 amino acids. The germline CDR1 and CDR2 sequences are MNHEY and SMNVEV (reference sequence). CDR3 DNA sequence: TGTGCCAGCAAGAGGACTAGCGTGAACACCGGGGAGCTGTTTTTT. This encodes CASKRTSVNTGELFF.

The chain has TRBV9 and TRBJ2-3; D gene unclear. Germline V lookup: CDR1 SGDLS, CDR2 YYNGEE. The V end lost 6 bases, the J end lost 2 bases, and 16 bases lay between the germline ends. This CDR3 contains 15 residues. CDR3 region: CASTPAIQVTDTQYF. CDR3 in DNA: TGTGCCAGCACTCCCGCCATACAAGTCACAGATACGCAGTATTTT.

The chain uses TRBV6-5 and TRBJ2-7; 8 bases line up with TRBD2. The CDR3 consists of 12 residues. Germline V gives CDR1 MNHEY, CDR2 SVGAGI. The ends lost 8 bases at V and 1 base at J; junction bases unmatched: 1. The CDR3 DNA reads TGTGCCAGCCGGGGGGGATCCTACGAGCAGTACTTC. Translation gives CASRGGSYEQYF.